The clone carrying this T cell receptor beta chain has only a few counts. As yet, its antigen is unknown. Per the germline V gene, CDR1 is LGHNT and CDR2 is FRNRAP. The CDR3 is 17 residues long. Trimming shortened V by 0 bases and J by 2 bases, and 17 bases separated the two germline ends. The data were taken from a study of T-cell memory formation after mild COVID-19. General study results and limits: The study found contracting CD4+ clones mainly in CM and EM and contracting CD8+ clones in EMRA.

TCRdb reprocessed the 5' RACE reads with MiXCR, giving one entry per CDR3 protein. The table has 55,000 to 70,000 distinct CDR3 sequences, roughly 25% seen once; the top ten hold approximately 43%. The specimen was PBMCs or a T cell subset sorted from them (not recorded which). V gene TRBV12-5 combines with J gene TRBJ2-7, with D perhaps matching TRBD1 (5 bases). This TCR came from a man aged 18 to 30 who had mild COVID-19 (a few samples of this study predate the infection). Cell type and time point are not known. The CDR3 loop is CASGLVLNPGATYEQYF. CDR3 nucleotide sequence: TGTGCTAGTGGTTTGGTACTCAATCCTGGGGCTACCTACGAGCAGTACTTC.